The 23 T cell receptor beta chains below were found in one sample sequenced in a study of T cell changes during pregnancy in multiple sclerosis. The repertoire was sequenced with immunoSEQ multiplex PCR; TCRdb's copy has only in-frame clones and lacks some. The data show about 100,000 clones, more than 80% seen once. The specimen was peripheral blood, collected in the second trimester of pregnancy. The receptors stem from a female donor with multiple sclerosis, enrolled in a pregnancy study.

The chain combines TRBV19 with TRBJ2-1, with D perhaps TRBD1 (6 bases). The V gene's germline CDR1 is LNHDA and CDR2 SQIVND (reference sequence). Trimming took 1 base from V and 3 from J, leaving 10 bases between them. This CDR3 is built from 15 residues. The CDR3 DNA reads as TGTGCCAGTAGTATAGGACAGGACCTCTACAATGAGCAGTTCTTC. This translates into CASSIGQDLYNEQFF. Together with reference TRBV19 and TRBJ2-1, the CDR3 gives the full variable domain: DGGITQSPKYLFRKEGQNVTLSCEQNLNHDAMYWYRQDPGQGLRLIYYSQIVNDFQKGDIAEGYSVSREKKESFPLTVTSAQKNPTAFYLCASSIGQDLYNEQFFGPGTRLTVL.

The rearrangement uses TRBV28 and TRBJ1-4; tentatively, D is TRBD1 (5 bases). V was shortened by 2 bases and J by 11 bases, with 15 bases between the two germline ends. CDR3 length: 14 amino acids. Germline V CDR1 and CDR2: MDHEN, SYDVKM. Here the CDR3 DNA reads TGTGCCAGCAGTTTACCCCGCTGGGGCGACAAACTGTTTTTT. Encoded protein: CASSLPRWGDKLFF.

CDR3 in DNA: TGCGCCAGCAGCTTGGACGTCAGTACAGATACGCAGTATTTT. As protein: CASSLDVSTDTQYF. The genes are TRBV5-1 and TRBJ2-3; D unresolved. The germline gives CDR1 SGHRS, CDR2 YFSETQ. Trimming removed 0 bases at V and 3 bases at J, with 8 bases between. This CDR3 comprises 14 residues.

This chain joins TRBV27 and TRBJ2-2; the D gene is possibly TRBD1 (5 bases). Germline V gene data show CDR1 as MNHEY and CDR2 as SMNVEV (reference sequence). The V end lost 3 bases, the J end lost 8 bases, and 13 bases lay between the germline ends. The CDR3 runs to 14 residues. The CDR3 loop reads CASSLQGWRGELFF. The DNA for the CDR3 is TGTGCCAGCAGTTTGCAGGGCTGGAGAGGGGAGCTGTTTTTT.

This clone was counted a single time. The V and J genes are TRBV6-1 and TRBJ2-2, with 7 positions matching TRBD1. Germline-derived CDR1 and CDR2 are MNHNS and SASEGT. The CDR3 extends over 15 amino acids. V gave up 4 bases and J gave up 4 bases; unmatched junction bases: 6. The CDR3 loop reads CASSATTGVTGELFF. The CDR3 bases are TGTGCCAGCAGTGCAACTACAGGGGTCACCGGGGAGCTGTTTTTT.

The rearrangement joins TRBV6-4 to TRBJ2-3; 12 bases match TRBD2. Germline CDR1 reads MRHNA; CDR2 reads SNTAGT. The CDR3 has 16 residues. V lost 5 bases and J lost 1; bases outside the gene matches: 4. DNA of the CDR3: TGTGCCAGCAGTCCGCGGACTAGCGGGGGCACAGATACGCAGTATTTT. Its translation is CASSPRTSGGTDTQYF.

This rearrangement joins TRBV19 to TRBJ1-1; 7 bases fit TRBD1. Germline CDR1 and CDR2: LNHDA and SQIVND (reference sequence). CDR3 length: 17 amino acids. Unmatched junction bases numbered 13, after V lost 6 bases and J lost 0 bases. For the CDR3, the DNA is TGTGCCAGTAGAACCCCGAACAAGGGGGCTTTGAACACTGAAGCTTTCTTT. This encodes CASRTPNKGALNTEAFF.

The rearrangement uses TRBV7-9 and TRBJ1-4; TRBD1 matches 8 bases. Germline-derived CDR1 and CDR2 are SEHNR and FQNEAQ (reference sequence). The CDR3 is 16 amino acids. V trimming: 1 base; J trimming: 6 bases; junction bases outside the gene matches: 7. CDR3 protein: CASSLGMGQAYEKLFF. The CDR3 region has the DNA TGTGCCAGCAGCTTAGGGATGGGACAGGCGTATGAAAAACTGTTTTTT.

The chain is built from TRBV29-1 and TRBJ2-6; 12 nucleotides align to TRBD2. V shed 8 bases and J 4 bases; nucleotides not matched to a gene: 9. This CDR3 is 16 amino acids long. Germline V gives CDR1 SQVTM, CDR2 ANQGSEA. Written as DNA, the CDR3 is TGCAGCATCCTAGCGGGGGGGCTATCCGGGGCCAACGTCCTGACTTTC. Encoded protein: CSILAGGLSGANVLTF.

V usage is TRBV5-7 and J usage is TRBJ1-1, with D unresolved. TRBV5-7 is known as an ORF, though its function is uncertain. The CDR3 sequence is 15 residues long. Trimming stripped 1 base from V and 5 bases from J, with 15 bases between. CDR3 in DNA: TGTGCCAGCAGCTTGTTTCCGGGAAGGCGGACTGAAGCTTTCTTT. The encoded protein is CASSLFPGRRTEAFF.

This clone has a single count. This chain connects TRBV27 to TRBJ1-2, with 10 nucleotides matching TRBD1. The J segment lost 7 bases and the V segment lost 7 bases, leaving 6 bases of the junction unmatched. The length of the CDR3 is 13 residues. Germline-derived CDR1 and CDR2 are MNHEY and SMNVEV (reference sequence). CDR3 DNA: TGTGCCAGCACCCCCGGGACAGGGGCTGGCTACACCTTC. Its protein product is CASTPGTGAGYTF.

V usage is TRBV29-1 and J usage is TRBJ2-5; 9 bases align to TRBD1. The end of the DNA fits TRBJ2-7 better, so the J call may be wrong. The CDR3 consists of 13 residues. Germline CDR1 SQVTM, CDR2 ANQGSEA. CDR3 sequence: CSVGTGNSYEQYF. DNA for the CDR3: TGCAGCGTCGGGACAGGGAACTCCTACGAGCAGTACTTC.

This rearrangement joins TRBV19 to TRBJ1-1; 11 positions agree with TRBD1. Trimming took 2 bases from V and 11 from J; bases not matched to a gene: 19. From germline, CDR1 is LNHDA and CDR2 SQIVND (reference sequence). This CDR3 comprises 18 residues. CDR3 sequence reads: CASSIPPDRGQGAGGAFF. DNA for the CDR3: TGTGCCAGTAGTATACCCCCCGATCGCGGACAGGGGGCGGGGGGGGCTTTCTTT.

This clone was recorded once. The genes are TRBV6-5 and TRBJ2-2; weak D call: TRBD2 (6 bases). Germline CDR1 MNHEY, CDR2 SVGAGI. This CDR3 contains 16 residues. V was shortened by 0 bases and J by 4 bases, with 12 bases between the two germline ends. DNA for the CDR3: TGTGCCAGCAGTTACTCCCCCGGGAGTACCACCGGGGAGCTGTTTTTT. Its translation is CASSYSPGSTTGELFF.

CDR3 loop: CASKGGDRGTYQPQHF. The CDR3 DNA reads as TGTGCCAGCAAGGGAGGGGACAGGGGTACGTATCAGCCCCAGCATTTT. This sequence joins TRBV28 and TRBJ1-5; 10 nucleotides match TRBD1. Trimming took 7 bases from V and 5 from J; bases not matched to a gene: 11. The CDR3 consists of 16 residues. The germline V gene encodes CDR1 MDHEN and CDR2 SYDVKM.

V is TRBV20-1 and J is TRBJ2-1; tentatively, D is TRBD2 (6 bases). Per the germline V gene, CDR1 is DFQATT and CDR2 is SNEGSKA (reference sequence). CDR3 length: 11 residues. V gave up 3 bases and J gave up 7 bases, with 7 bases separating them. The CDR3 DNA reads TGCAGTGCTAGTCGGGGGAATGAGCAGTTCTTC. Encoded protein: CSASRGNEQFF.

The V and J genes are TRBV2 and TRBJ2-3, with D perhaps TRBD2 (5 bases). V shed 6 bases and J shed 4 bases, with 23 bases lying between them. This CDR3 has 17 amino acids. Germline assignment: CDR1 SNHLY and CDR2 FYNNEI. The CDR3 DNA follows: TGTGCCAGCAGATTACCCCTCGACCCGAGGGAGTCAGATACGCAGTATTTT. Its protein is CASRLPLDPRESDTQYF.

The chain carries TRBV9 and TRBJ2-2; 8 bases are shared with TRBD1. The CDR3 is made up of 16 amino acids. V shed 0 bases and J 7 bases; nucleotides not matched to a gene: 8. Germline V gene sequence: CDR1 SGDLS, CDR2 YYNGEE. The CDR3 nucleotides read TGTGCCAGCAGCGTAGGGGGCAGGGGGCTAAGCGGGGAGCTGTTTTTT. It encodes CASSVGGRGLSGELFF.

V and J are TRBV18 and TRBJ1-4; TRBD1 aligns across 7 bases. This CDR3 has 13 residues. Trimming removed 4 bases from V and 7 bases from J; junction bases left unmatched: 3. CDR1 KGHSH and CDR2 LQKENI come from the germline V gene. The CDR3 DNA sequence: TGTGCCAGCTCACAGGGGGCTGGTGAAAAACTGTTTTTT. It yields the protein CASSQGAGEKLFF.

The chain links TRBV28 to TRBJ2-7; D is possibly TRBD1 (6 bases). The CDR3 covers 12 residues. Germline-derived CDR1 and CDR2 are MDHEN and SYDVKM. V lost 7 bases and J lost 6, with 13 bases in between. The CDR3 spells CASTNYRAEQYF. The DNA of the CDR3 is TGTGCCAGCACCAACTACAGGGCCGAGCAGTACTTC.

The J gene is TRBJ1-5, the V gene TRBV18, with D maybe TRBD1 (6 bases). The germline V and J ends were trimmed by 6 bases and 6 bases, with 18 bases remaining between them. From germline, CDR1 is KGHSH and CDR2 LQKENI. This CDR3 has 15 residues. The CDR3 here is CASSSTGSIGQPQHF. DNA of the CDR3: TGTGCCAGCTCGTCTACAGGGAGTATCGGTCAGCCCCAGCATTTT.

The chain combines TRBV9 with TRBJ1-4; a weak D match, TRBD1 (5 bases). CDR1 is SGDLS and CDR2 is YYNGEE in the germline V gene. V lost 3 bases to trimming and J lost 0 bases, with 9 bases between them. CDR3 length: 15 amino acids. The CDR3 here is CASSETTATNEKLFF. The DNA for the CDR3 is TGTGCCAGCAGCGAAACGACAGCAACTAATGAAAAACTGTTTTTT.

This chain links TRBV6-1 with TRBJ2-7; 11 bases match TRBD2. The CDR3 has 14 amino acids. The germline V gene has CDR1 MNHNS and CDR2 SASEGT. V shed 5 bases and J 4 bases; nucleotides not matched to a gene: 4. In nucleotides, the CDR3 is TGTGCCAGCAGTCCCCTAGCGGGGGGTTACGAGCAGTACTTC. This gives the protein CASSPLAGGYEQYF.